These 10 T cell receptor beta chains share one sample of origin, sequenced in a study of blood T cell repertoires in COVID-19. The protocol was immunoSEQ multiplex PCR, while the TCRdb copy is restricted to in-frame clones and leaves out a portion. Among 150,000 to 200,000 clones listed, over 80% were seen once. The sequencing sample was made of PBMCs or T cells enriched from blood (not recorded which). All receptors come from a man in his 70s who had been exposed to COVID-19.

The V call is TRBV12-3 or TRBV12-4, the J call TRBJ2-2; perhaps TRBD1 as D (5 bases). The CDR3 runs to 13 residues. With 5 bases removed from V and 4 bases from J, the gap between germline ends came to 8 bases. The CDR3 nucleotides are TGTGCCAGCAGTCCAGGGTTCACCGGGGAGCTGTTTTTT. Protein sequence: CASSPGFTGELFF.

The chain links TRBV11-2 to TRBJ1-1, with 9 bases matching TRBD1. The length of the CDR3 is 14 residues. V dropped 6 bases and J dropped 1; count of bases not matched to a gene: 3. CDR1 is SGHAT and CDR2 is FQNNGV in the germline V gene. The CDR3 region has the DNA TGTGCCAGCAGTATGACAGGGGGGAACACTGAAGCTTTCTTT. This sequence encodes CASSMTGGNTEAFF.

This sequence joins TRBV3-1 (or the pseudogene TRBV3-2) and TRBJ2-5; 7 nucleotides line up with TRBD2. V trimming: 5 bases; J trimming: 3 bases; junction bases outside the gene matches: 3. This CDR3 region has 13 residues. CDR1 LGHDT and CDR2 YNNKEL come from the germline V gene (reference sequence). The CDR3 DNA sequence: TGTGCCAGCAGCGTGGGACTAAAAGAGACCCAGTACTTC. Translated: CASSVGLKETQYF.

Of note for this clone: Additional DNA sequences in this sample encode the identical CDR3. The chain combines TRBV5-1 with TRBJ1-1; D not certain. The ends were cut back, 0 bases at V and 0 bases at J, with 6 bases in the middle. CDR1 is SGHRS, CDR2 YFSETQ, per germline. The CDR3 sequence is 14 residues long. The DNA of the CDR3 is TGCGCCAGCAGCTTGGGGCCAATGAACACTGAAGCTTTCTTT. Protein sequence: CASSLGPMNTEAFF.

The CDR3 DNA reads TGTGCCAGCTCAGTCTCGGGGAAGGGTTCCTACGAGCAGTACTTC. This translates into CASSVSGKGSYEQYF. J is TRBJ2-7 and V is TRBV18; the D gene is possibly TRBD2 (5 bases). Looked up from germline, CDR1 is KGHSH and CDR2 is LQKENI. V lost 5 bases to trimming and J lost 1 base, with 15 bases between them. The CDR3 is made up of 15 amino acids.

The chain uses TRBV19 and TRBJ1-1; no definite D call. The CDR3 contains 13 residues. Trimming took off 1 base at V and 6 bases at J, with 9 bases between the two ends. Germline-derived CDR1 and CDR2 are LNHDA and SQIVND (reference sequence). CDR3 sequence: CASSIVAGAEAFF. Written as DNA, the CDR3 is TGTGCCAGTAGTATAGTAGCGGGAGCTGAAGCTTTCTTT.

The chain is built from TRBV27 and TRBJ1-2; 8 bases match TRBD1. The J segment lost 0 bases and the V segment lost 6 bases, leaving 9 bases of the junction unmatched. CDR1 is MNHEY, CDR2 SMNVEV, per germline (reference sequence). CDR3 length: 16 amino acids. The CDR3, as DNA: TGTGCCAGCAGCATCGGACAGGGCCCTACTAACTATGGCTACACCTTC. It codes for CASSIGQGPTNYGYTF.

This rearrangement joins TRBV7-3 to TRBJ1-2; TRBD1 matches 8 bases. The CDR3 totals 17 residues. The V segment lost 5 bases and the J segment 3 bases; nucleotides outside the gene matches: 14. In germline, CDR1 is SGHTA, CDR2 FQGTGA. CDR3 DNA sequence: TGTGCCAGCAGCCCTTCTGGTGATGCAGGGGGCTACTATGGCTACACCTTC. Residues: CASSPSGDAGGYYGYTF.

This clone appeared a few times. This chain uses TRBV19 with TRBJ1-5, with D tentatively TRBD1 (6 bases). This CDR3 has 16 residues. The V gene's germline CDR1 is LNHDA and CDR2 SQIVND (reference sequence). Trimming removed 7 bases from V and 0 bases from J, with 16 bases in between. CDR3 loop: CASISGARGSNQPQHF. In nucleotides, the CDR3 is TGTGCCAGTATCTCAGGGGCACGGGGTAGCAATCAGCCCCAGCATTTT.

This clone was seen a single time. J is TRBJ2-5 and V is TRBV11-3; possibly TRBD2 for D (6 bases). The germline CDR1 and CDR2 sequences are SGHNT and YENEEA. The germline V and J ends were trimmed by 5 bases and 2 bases, with 12 bases remaining between them. CDR3 length: 14 amino acids. CDR3 coding DNA: TGTGCCAGCAGCCGGGACTCGACTCAAGAGACCCAGTACTTC. Translating it yields CASSRDSTQETQYF.